The source of this T cell receptor (beta chain) is a study of monozygotic twins with inflammatory bowel disease. Starting material for each TCR library was around 3,500 ng of total RNA. Per sample, reverse transcription was split into eight reactions. TCRalpha and TCRbeta cDNA went through nested PCRs of approximately 16 and 10 cycles, two in total. TCRdb re-called the 5' RACE reads, yielding one record per CDR3 amino acid sequence without DNA. This table lists 310,000 or so distinct CDR3 sequences. This CDR3 contains 17 residues. Germline CDR1 and CDR2: GTSNPN and SVGIG (reference sequence). The rearrangement uses TRBV30 and TRBJ1-1. The TCR originated in a human donor with ulcerative colitis or Crohn's disease, or a healthy co-twin of an affected twin (not recorded which). The sequencing sample was made of blood. CDR3: CAWSVPRSTYMNTEAFF.